Presented here are 13 T cell receptor beta chains from one specimen sequenced in a study of graft-versus-host responses after intestinal transplantation. Generated by immunoSEQ multiplex PCR, the TCRdb table keeps only in-frame clones and is missing some. The sample holds more than 80,000 clones, about 85% seen once. These receptors' antigens are unknown. This material consisted of unstimulated CD4+ T cells sorted from spleen or lymph node cells, taken before transplant. The receptors shown here come from a human donor who was the organ donor for an intestinal transplant.

The chain is built from TRBV15 and TRBJ2-1; 9 nucleotides align to TRBD2. Germline lookup yields CDR1 LNHNV and CDR2 YYDKDF (reference sequence). J was trimmed by 9 bases and V by 6 bases; bases with no gene match: 12. CDR3 size: 15 residues. This CDR3 reads CATSTWGREGGEQFF. CDR3 DNA sequence: TGTGCCACCAGTACTTGGGGGCGGGAGGGGGGTGAGCAGTTCTTC.

The chain couples TRBV10-3 to TRBJ2-2, with 8 bases identical to TRBD2. There are 14 residues in the CDR3. V shed 8 bases and J 7 bases; nucleotides not matched to a gene: 9. Germline V gene data show CDR1 as ENHRY and CDR2 as SYGVKD. DNA of the CDR3: TGTGCCATCCGGAGCGGGAGCTCGGGCGGGGAGCTGTTTTTT. Its protein product is CAIRSGSSGGELFF.

The gene calls are TRBV5-5 and TRBJ1-1; 8 bases fit TRBD1. Germline loops: CDR1 SGHKS, CDR2 YYEKEE (reference sequence). V was pared by 4 bases and J by 1 base, with 6 bases of the junction left unmatched. The CDR3 totals 15 residues. CDR3 residues: CASSLTGQGNTEAFF. The DNA for the CDR3 is TGTGCCAGCAGCCTAACCGGACAGGGGAACACTGAAGCTTTCTTT.

V gene TRBV4-2 combines with J gene TRBJ2-2; no definite D call. V lost 3 bases and J lost 4, with 3 bases in between. Germline CDR1 and CDR2: LGHNA and YNFKEQ. The CDR3 consists of 12 residues. The CDR3 loop reads CASSQRTGELFF. The CDR3 DNA follows: TGTGCCAGCAGCCAGCGCACCGGGGAGCTGTTTTTT.

The chain links TRBV2 to TRBJ1-1; D remains unclear. There are 12 residues in the CDR3. Looked up from germline, CDR1 is SNHLY and CDR2 is FYNNEI. CDR3 DNA: TGTCAGCTGTGGGCTCCGAACACTGAAGCTTTCTTT. Translation gives CQLWAPNTEAFF.

The chain recombines TRBV7-8 with TRBJ2-6; perhaps TRBD2 as D (5 bases). V gave up 5 bases and J gave up 0 bases, with 14 bases separating them. From germline, CDR1 is SGHVS and CDR2 FQNEAQ. The CDR3 covers 17 residues. The CDR3 protein is CASSPKRRLSGANVLTF. CDR3 in DNA: TGTGCCAGCAGCCCGAAAAGGAGGCTCTCTGGGGCCAACGTCCTGACTTTC.

CDR3 amino acids: CASSEQGLVQYF. The CDR3 DNA reads as TGTGCCAGCAGTGAGCAAGGACTGGTCCAGTATTTT. The chain combines TRBV6-1 with TRBJ2-3, with a tentative D call TRBD2 (5 bases). V was shortened by 3 bases and J by 12 bases, with 13 bases between the two germline ends. This CDR3 comprises 12 residues. The V gene's germline CDR1 is MNHNS and CDR2 SASEGT.

V and J are TRBV27 and TRBJ2-7, with 12 bases identical to TRBD2. After removal of 8 bases from V and 2 bases from J, the junction contained 7 bases not matched to a gene. Germline V lookup: CDR1 MNHEY, CDR2 SMNVEV (reference sequence). This CDR3 has 15 residues. CDR3 region: CASQTRLAGAYEQYF. The CDR3 DNA is TGTGCCAGCCAAACAAGACTAGCGGGAGCCTACGAGCAGTACTTC.

V usage is TRBV7-2 and J usage is TRBJ2-2; TRBD2 aligns across 10 bases. The CDR3 loop spans 17 amino acids. Germline V gives CDR1 SGHTA, CDR2 FQGNSA. The trim removed 5 bases at V and 5 bases at J, leaving 11 bases unmatched. The chain's CDR3 is CASSPRGLAGATGELFF. The CDR3 bases are TGTGCCAGCAGCCCCCGCGGGCTAGCGGGAGCAACCGGGGAGCTGTTTTTT.

The chain joins TRBV2 to TRBJ2-2; maybe TRBD2 (6 bases). CDR1 is SNHLY and CDR2 is FYNNEI in the germline V gene. V dropped 5 bases and J dropped 6 bases, with 25 bases sitting between them. The CDR3 spans 18 residues. CDR3 in DNA: TGTGCCAGCAGTTTGGGGACTGGCCCTTCCTGGGAGGCCGGGGAGCTGTTTTTT. Its protein is CASSLGTGPSWEAGELFF.

The chain couples TRBV9 to TRBJ1-4; D may be TRBD1 (5 bases). The V gene lost 3 bases and the J gene lost 8 bases, with 11 bases spanning the gap. Germline lookup yields CDR1 SGDLS and CDR2 YYNGEE. The CDR3 loop spans 13 amino acids. The CDR3 protein is CASSAMTEEKLFF. The DNA of the CDR3 is TGTGCCAGCAGCGCAATGACAGAGGAAAAACTGTTTTTT.

The rearrangement links TRBV19 to TRBJ1-2, with D possibly being TRBD1 (5 bases). Germline V lookup: CDR1 LNHDA, CDR2 SQIVND (reference sequence). Trimming removed 7 bases at V and 7 bases at J, with 13 bases between. The CDR3 sequence is 12 residues long. DNA of the CDR3: TGTGCCAGTAAACCTCCAGGGCGTGGCTACACCTTC. Translated: CASKPPGRGYTF.

The rearrangement links TRBV2 to TRBJ1-2; D is uncertain. The germline CDR1 and CDR2 sequences are SNHLY and FYNNEI. CDR3 length: 12 amino acids. Trimming took 6 bases from V and 5 from J, leaving 10 bases between them. CDR3 DNA sequence: TGTGCCAGCAGGGAGACCTCGTATGGCTACACCTTC. It is translated as CASRETSYGYTF.